Each of the 19 T cell receptor beta chains below was sequenced from the same sample in a study of cytomegalovirus exposure and HLA in healthy donors. This PCR relied on a set of 60 Vbeta primers and 13 Jbeta primers. The repertoire was sequenced with immunoSEQ multiplex PCR; TCRdb's copy has only in-frame clones and lacks some. The sample lists roughly 98,000 clones, roughly 81% occurring once. What was sequenced was PBMCs. Receptor source: a man in his forties in good health and CMV-seronegative.

V gene TRBV29-1 combines with J gene TRBJ1-3; 7 bases are shared with TRBD1. V dropped 2 bases and J dropped 2; count of bases not matched to a gene: 6. The CDR3 loop spans 15 amino acids. Germline CDR1 SQVTM, CDR2 ANQGSEA. The CDR3 region has the DNA TGCAGCGTTGAAATTGCAGGGGGACCTGGAAACACCATATATTTT. Its translation is CSVEIAGGPGNTIYF.

This chain uses TRBV7-2 with TRBJ1-4, with D possibly matching TRBD1 (6 bases). Trimming shortened V by 4 bases and J by 3 bases, and 12 bases separated the two germline ends. The germline CDR1 and CDR2 sequences are SGHTA and FQGNSA. This CDR3 comprises 15 residues. The DNA of the CDR3 is TGTGCCAGCAGCTCACAGGGTCTGGCTAATGAAAAACTGTTTTTT. It is translated as CASSSQGLANEKLFF.

The chain couples TRBV28 to TRBJ1-1; 8 bases fit TRBD1. The CDR3 consists of 13 residues. The V segment lost 2 bases and the J segment 10 bases; nucleotides outside the gene matches: 6. Per the germline V gene, CDR1 is MDHEN and CDR2 is SYDVKM. CDR3 DNA sequence: TGTGCCAGCAGTTTAAATGGACAGGGCGCAGCTTTCTTT. Translated, it gives CASSLNGQGAAFF.

The chain carries TRBV6-5 and TRBJ1-1, with a tentative D call TRBD1 (6 bases). Germline V gives CDR1 MNHEY, CDR2 SVGAGI. Deletions cut 7 bases from V and 5 bases from J, with 17 bases between. This CDR3 region has 14 residues. CDR3: CASIPGGAKTEAFF. In DNA, the CDR3 is TGTGCCAGCATCCCTGGGGGGGCGAAGACTGAAGCTTTCTTT.

This clone was detected a few times. The junction does not match germline at one end; this may be a read error. This chain uses TRBV7-9 with TRBJ2-7; D unresolved. Germline V gives CDR1 SEHNR, CDR2 FQNEAQ (reference sequence). The CDR3 spans 13 residues. The CDR3 loop reads CSSSLESRYEQYF. The CDR3 DNA reads as TGTTCCAGCAGCTTAGAGTCCCGGTACGAGCAGTACTTC. The full variable domain, with the rest looked up from reference TRBV7-9 and TRBJ2-7, is DTGVSQNPRHKITKRGQNVTFRCDPISEHNRLYWYRQTLGQGPEFLTYFQNEAQLEKSRLLSDRFSAERPKGSFSTLEIQRTEQGDSAMYLCSSSLESRYEQYFGPGTRLTVT.

The chain uses TRBV7-9 and TRBJ2-3; D perhaps matches TRBD1 (5 bases). CDR1 is SEHNR and CDR2 is FQNEAQ in the germline V gene (reference sequence). V gave up 8 bases and J gave up 2 bases, with 17 bases separating them. The CDR3 consists of 15 residues. The CDR3 region is CASSQTGHITDTQYF. The CDR3 bases are TGTGCCAGCTCCCAGACCGGACACATCACAGATACGCAGTATTTT.

The rearrangement links TRBV5-1 to TRBJ2-7; 7 nucleotides align to TRBD2. The V segment lost 0 bases and the J segment 6 bases; nucleotides outside the gene matches: 9. Germline CDR1 and CDR2: SGHRS and YFSETQ. The CDR3 has 15 amino acids. This chain's CDR3 is CASSLAGGTLSEQYF. In DNA form, the CDR3 reads TGCGCCAGCAGCTTGGCGGGGGGTACTTTGAGCGAGCAGTACTTC.

This clone has only a few counts. The chain links TRBV10-3 to TRBJ2-1, with D possibly TRBD2 on 6 matching bases. The CDR3 covers 17 residues. Trimming took 8 bases from V and 0 from J, leaving 20 bases between them. Germline CDR1 and CDR2: ENHRY and SYGVKD. As DNA, the CDR3 is TGTGCCATCGGGGGGTATCGAGGGGCAAACTCCTACAATGAGCAGTTCTTC. This encodes CAIGGYRGANSYNEQFF.

The chain carries TRBV19 and TRBJ2-3, with D possibly being TRBD2 (5 bases). V lost 3 bases and J lost 4, with 11 bases in between. This CDR3 is 14 amino acids long. Germline CDR1 reads LNHDA; CDR2 reads SQIVND (reference sequence). This CDR3 is CASSMASPPDTQYF. The DNA of the CDR3 is TGTGCCAGTAGTATGGCTAGCCCCCCAGATACGCAGTATTTT.

The chain is built from TRBV27 and TRBJ1-1; D ambiguous. V was trimmed by 7 bases and J by 5 bases, leaving 8 bases between them. CDR1 is MNHEY, CDR2 SMNVEV, per germline (reference sequence). CDR3 length: 11 amino acids. The CDR3, as DNA: TGTGCCAGCACCTCTAGGACTGAAGCTTTCTTT. Amino acid sequence: CASTSRTEAFF.

The V and J genes are TRBV29-1 and TRBJ1-1; 11 nucleotides align to TRBD1. Per germline, CDR1 SQVTM and CDR2 ANQGSEA. Losses at the gene ends were 4 bases for V and 6 bases for J; bases not matched to a gene: 13. CDR3 length: 16 amino acids. The CDR3 sequence is CSVVPGQGVISAEAFF. The CDR3 DNA reads as TGCAGCGTTGTTCCGGGACAGGGGGTTATTAGCGCTGAAGCTTTCTTT. Full variable domain (remainder filled in from reference TRBV29-1 and TRBJ1-1): SAVISQKPSRDICQRGTSLTIQCQVDSQVTMMFWYRQQPGQSLTLIATANQGSEATYESGFVIDKFPISRPNLTFSTLTVSNMSPEDSSIYLCSVVPGQGVISAEAFFGQGTRLTVV.

This clone was seen only a few times. The V and J genes are TRBV28 and TRBJ2-7, with 8 nucleotides matching TRBD1. V was pared by 10 bases and J by 0 bases, with 14 bases of the junction left unmatched. The CDR3 extends over 16 amino acids. The V gene's germline CDR1 is MDHEN and CDR2 SYDVKM. CDR3 protein: CAISIGGQANSYEQYF. CDR3 DNA sequence: TGTGCCATCTCTATAGGGGGACAGGCTAACTCCTACGAGCAGTACTTC.

This clone was observed a few times. The gene calls are TRBV27 and TRBJ1-1; 7 nucleotides match TRBD1. The V gene's germline CDR1 is MNHEY and CDR2 SMNVEV (reference sequence). This CDR3 contains 13 residues. V lost 3 bases to trimming and J lost 9 bases; unmatched junction nucleotides: 7. The CDR3, as DNA: TGTGCCAGCAGTTTCAGGGACAGTCGCCAAGCTTTCTTT. It translates to CASSFRDSRQAFF.

This chain uses TRBV7-6 with TRBJ2-3, with 7 nucleotides matching TRBD2. CDR1 SGHVS and CDR2 FNYEAQ come from the germline V gene. V gave up 1 base and J gave up 6 bases; unmatched junction bases: 16. The CDR3 covers 18 residues. In DNA form, the CDR3 reads TGTGCCAGCAGCTTAGACTCATCCTACAGACTAGCAGGTGATACGCAGTATTTT. Its protein product is CASSLDSSYRLAGDTQYF.

The chain uses TRBV5-1 and TRBJ2-2; D remains ambiguous. Between the trimmed V and J ends, which lost 0 bases and 4 bases, there was a span of 13 bases. This CDR3 region has 16 residues. CDR1 and CDR2 (germline): SGHRS, YFSETQ. The CDR3 is CASSLGYGLATGELFF. The CDR3 bases are TGCGCCAGCAGCTTGGGATACGGGTTGGCCACCGGGGAGCTGTTTTTT.

CDR3 nucleotide sequence: TGTGCCAGCAGCCAAGATTGGGACAGGGGAAGTTGGGGCTACACCTTC. Translation gives CASSQDWDRGSWGYTF. V usage is TRBV4-2 and J usage is TRBJ1-2, with 10 bases lining up with TRBD1. V shed 0 bases and J 8 bases; nucleotides not matched to a gene: 9. This CDR3 spans 16 amino acids. Germline values: CDR1 LGHNA, CDR2 YNFKEQ.

The chain links TRBV11-2 to TRBJ1-1, with no clear D. Per the germline V gene, CDR1 is SGHAT and CDR2 is FQNNGV. This CDR3 is 15 amino acids long. Trimming took 2 bases from V and 7 from J, leaving 17 bases between them. The CDR3 coding sequence is TGTGCCAGCAGCTTAACCTTATCAGCGGGAAGTGAAGCTTTCTTT. Protein: CASSLTLSAGSEAFF.

The gene calls are TRBV28 and TRBJ2-7; possibly TRBD2 for D (5 bases). V lost 5 bases, J lost 2 bases, and 10 bases lay in between. The germline CDR1 and CDR2 sequences are MDHEN and SYDVKM. The CDR3 has 13 amino acids. CDR3 loop: CASSLGETYEQYF. The CDR3 bases are TGTGCCAGCAGTCTCGGGGAAACCTACGAGCAGTACTTC.

The chain couples TRBV11-2 to TRBJ1-5; D is uncertain. This CDR3 has 13 amino acids. The germline CDR1 and CDR2 sequences are SGHAT and FQNNGV. V lost 4 bases to trimming and J lost 1 base, with 5 bases between them. CDR3 protein: CASSYQSNQPQHF. The DNA of the CDR3 is TGTGCCAGCAGCTACCAGAGCAATCAGCCCCAGCATTTT.